This TCR beta chain was recovered during a study of blood T cell repertoires in COVID-19. Overall study context: Acute-phase and convalescent COVID-19 samples originated in the United States, Italy and Spain.

In germline, CDR1 is SGHDT, CDR2 YYEEEE. This CDR3 region has 14 residues. After removal of 4 bases from V and 7 bases from J, the junction contained 10 bases not matched to a gene. Original analysis: Quantification of nucleated cells was approximated via reference gene primer amplification. TCRdb's copy holds only in-frame clones and misses some; the assay was immunoSEQ multiplex PCR. V and J calls and clone size are as listed in that table; D and trimming were resolved from the DNA. The sample carries hundreds of thousands of clones, 70% to 80% recorded once. This clone showed up just a few times. This chain links TRBV5-6 with TRBJ2-7; 8 nucleotides match TRBD1. Sequenced sample: peripheral blood. The receptor comes from a woman at least 80 years old with acute or convalescent COVID-19. The chain's CDR3 is CASSLAGTGREQYF. DNA for the CDR3: TGTGCCAGCAGCCTCGCCGGGACAGGTAGGGAGCAGTACTTC.